This entry lists 8 T cell receptor beta chains sequenced from one sample in a study of CD8+ T cells in alopecia areata. The treatment: oral pan-JAK inhibitor, 5-10 mg twice daily. Punch biopsies of lesional scalp, plus peripheral blood, were taken from alopecia areata patients. Isolated RNA was reverse transcribed into cDNA used as the sequencing template. Assay: immunoSEQ multiplex PCR; the TCRdb copy retains only in-frame clones and omits some. Among about 3,300 clones listed, more than 65% were seen once. The sequencing here drew on skin, taken at week 24, from a patient treated with tofacitinib. Every receptor here comes from a human donor with alopecia areata.

The rearrangement joins TRBV4-3 to TRBJ1-4; 9 positions match TRBD1. The CDR3 is made up of 15 amino acids. Losses at the gene ends were 1 base for V and 8 bases for J; bases not matched to a gene: 5. In germline, CDR1 is LGHNA, CDR2 YSLEER. Here the CDR3 reads CASSQGTGVGEKLFF. For the CDR3, the DNA is TGCGCCAGCAGCCAAGGGACAGGGGTAGGGGAAAAACTGTTTTTT.

The V call is TRBV5-1, the J call TRBJ1-1; D is unclear. This CDR3 has 13 amino acids. V dropped 3 bases and J dropped 0 bases, with 6 bases sitting between them. Germline values: CDR1 SGHRS, CDR2 YFSETQ. The CDR3 here is CASSSQMNTEAFF. The CDR3 nucleotides are TGCGCCAGCAGCTCGCAGATGAACACTGAAGCTTTCTTT. Filled out from reference TRBV5-1 and TRBJ1-1, the complete variable domain reads KAGVTQTPRYLIKTRGQQVTLSCSPISGHRSVSWYQQTPGQGLQFLFEYFSETQRNKGNFPGRFSGRQFSNSRSEMNVSTLELGDSALYLCASSSQMNTEAFFGQGTRLTVV.

This clone was counted only a few times. The chain carries TRBV27 and TRBJ2-3; D is possibly TRBD2 (6 bases). The CDR3 consists of 16 residues. The V gene lost 3 bases and the J gene lost 1 base, with 14 bases spanning the gap. Germline values: CDR1 MNHEY, CDR2 SMNVEV (reference sequence). The CDR3 protein is CASSFRGPGGTDTQYF. CDR3 in DNA: TGTGCCAGCAGTTTTAGGGGCCCGGGGGGCACAGATACGCAGTATTTT.

This clone was recorded once. The chain couples TRBV6-5 to TRBJ1-3; D ambiguous. The CDR3 has 15 amino acids. V was cut by 2 bases and J by 3 bases, with 11 bases left in between. Germline V gene sequence: CDR1 MNHEY, CDR2 SVGAGI. The DNA for the CDR3 is TGTGCCAGCAGTTACGGCAGGAGCCTTGGAAACACCATATATTTT. Amino acids: CASSYGRSLGNTIYF.

This sequence joins TRBV4-3 and TRBJ2-1; tentative D call: TRBD1 (5 bases). Germline lookup yields CDR1 LGHNA and CDR2 YSLEER. The CDR3 covers 13 residues. The V end lost 0 bases, the J end lost 14 bases, and 14 bases lay between the germline ends. The chain's CDR3 is CASSQDYRQDKFF. The CDR3 DNA sequence: TGCGCCAGCAGCCAAGATTACAGGCAGGATAAGTTCTTC.

This clone was detected only a few times. This chain connects TRBV2 to TRBJ2-3, with 9 bases that match TRBD2. Unmatched junction bases numbered 3, after V lost 1 base and J lost 4 bases. This CDR3 has 15 amino acids. The germline V gene has CDR1 SNHLY and CDR2 FYNNEI. CDR3 coding DNA: TGTGCCAGCAGTGAAGAGGCGGGAGGGGCAGATACGCAGTATTTT. This sequence encodes CASSEEAGGADTQYF. The variable domain in full, with the rest retrieved from reference TRBV2 and TRBJ2-3, is EPEVTQTPSHQVTQMGQEVILRCVPISNHLYFYWYRQILGQKVEFLVSFYNNEISEKSEIFDDQFSVERPDGSNFTLKIRSTKLEDSAMYFCASSEEAGGADTQYFGPGTRLTVL.

This chain joins TRBV6-1 and TRBJ1-5; D is unresolved. In germline, CDR1 is MNHNS, CDR2 SASEGT. V lost 4 bases and J lost 2, with 18 bases in between. The CDR3 has 17 residues. In DNA form, the CDR3 reads TGTGCCAGCAGTGGCTTGACAAACCTCCTGGGCAATCAGCCCCAGCATTTT. Translated, it gives CASSGLTNLLGNQPQHF.

Concerning this clone itself: Its ends do not fully match the called genes, so a read error is possible. The chain employs TRBV6-5 and TRBJ1-6, with 9 bases matching TRBD1. This CDR3 spans 15 amino acids. CDR1 MNHEY and CDR2 SVGAGI come from the germline V gene. CDR3 loop: CVSSWADRGNSPLHF. CDR3 nucleotide sequence: TGTGTCAGCAGTTGGGCTGACAGGGGGAATTCACCCCTCCACTTT.